This T cell receptor (beta chain) was observed in a study of shared clonotypes between healthy human individuals. Subsets obtained from CD4+ cells comprised CD45RA+ naive and CD45RA-negative memory cells. Germline CDR1 and CDR2: MDHEN and SYDVKM. The V end was cut by 5 bases, the J end by 0 bases, with 20 bases between. This CDR3 contains 17 residues. A note on this clone: Its specificity is unknown.

Study-wide points: Incomplete sequencing of sorted subsets was indicated by rarefaction despite large depth. Limited genetic and exposure-history diversity came from having few donors.

Produced via immunoSEQ multiplex PCR; TCRdb's table is partial and in-frame only. Here the sample spans about 680,000 clones, 60% to 80% being singletons. The chain recombines TRBV28 with TRBJ2-7; perhaps TRBD1 as D (6 bases). Input material: memory CD4+ T cells sorted from blood. Subset of the sample: CD45RA-negative fraction. This clonotype originated in a woman between 25 and 40 years old in good health. CDR3 amino acids: CASSPHPGQKSSYEQYF. CDR3 coding DNA: TGTGCCAGCAGTCCTCACCCCGGACAGAAAAGCTCCTACGAGCAGTACTTC.